The 23 T cell receptor beta chains listed next were all sequenced from one sample in a study of blood T cell repertoires in COVID-19. This table comes from immunoSEQ multiplex PCR, and its TCRdb copy is limited to in-frame clones, with some not included. The sample shows about 93,000 clones, 75% to 90% of them seen only once. The sample comprised peripheral blood. These receptor sequences come from a human donor with active COVID-19. The donor label of this sample is uncertain.

The V gene is TRBV2, the J gene TRBJ1-4, with 11 bases lining up with TRBD1. Trimming at V came to 3 bases and at J to 8 bases, leaving 8 bases not matched to a gene. The CDR3 spans 16 residues. Germline V CDR1 and CDR2: SNHLY, FYNNEI. The CDR3 DNA reads as TGTGCCAGCAGTGAGGACAGGGGGCTTCTTGGCGAAAAACTGTTTTTT. Its protein product is CASSEDRGLLGEKLFF.

The V gene is TRBV11-2, the J gene TRBJ2-7; 7 positions match TRBD1. Germline assignment: CDR1 SGHAT and CDR2 FQNNGV. The CDR3 is 13 amino acids. V shed 5 bases, J shed 4 bases, and the junction held 5 bases outside the gene matches. The CDR3 DNA follows: TGTGCCAGCAGCCTGACAGGGTTGTACGAGCAGTACTTC. This translates into CASSLTGLYEQYF.

V and J are TRBV7-2 and TRBJ2-3, with D possibly matching TRBD1 (6 bases). Per the germline V gene, CDR1 is SGHTA and CDR2 is FQGNSA. V gave up 5 bases and J gave up 6 bases, with 12 bases separating them. This CDR3 is built from 13 residues. The CDR3 sequence: CASSPGARDTQYF. CDR3 sequence (DNA): TGTGCCAGCAGCCCAGGGGCGCGGGATACGCAGTATTTT.

The chain carries TRBV12-3 or TRBV12-4 and TRBJ2-1, with D perhaps TRBD2 (6 bases). The CDR3 totals 13 residues. V was cut by 7 bases and J by 8 bases, with 15 bases left in between. Written as DNA, the CDR3 is TGTGCCAGCAATGCGGGGTTGAGGGATGAGCAGTTCTTC. It specifies CASNAGLRDEQFF.

In its sample, this clone was seen a few times. The gene calls are TRBV7-9 and TRBJ2-7; a weak D match, TRBD1 (5 bases). This CDR3 has 15 amino acids. Trimming left V 6 bases short and J 2 bases short, with 17 bases between. CDR1 is SEHNR, CDR2 FQNEAQ, per germline (reference sequence). The DNA of the CDR3 is TGTGCCAGCAGTCAATTTCAGGGTCCGACCTACGAGCAGTACTTC. It specifies CASSQFQGPTYEQYF. Drawing the rest from reference TRBV7-9 and TRBJ2-7, the complete variable domain is DTGVSQNPRHKITKRGQNVTFRCDPISEHNRLYWYRQTLGQGPEFLTYFQNEAQLEKSRLLSDRFSAERPKGSFSTLEIQRTEQGDSAMYLCASSQFQGPTYEQYFGPGTRLTVT.

This clone was found once. DNA for the CDR3: TGTGCCAGCAGCTTAGATCGGGGGACAGGGGGCACCGGGGAGCTGTTTTTT. Translated: CASSLDRGTGGTGELFF. The rearrangement uses TRBV11-2 and TRBJ2-2; 11 bases match TRBD1. CDR1 and CDR2 (germline): SGHAT, FQNNGV. The CDR3 covers 17 residues. The J segment lost 4 bases and the V segment lost 0 bases, leaving 4 bases of the junction unmatched.

In DNA form, the CDR3 reads TGTGCCAGCAGCGTAGACGGAGCCTTCTACGAGCAGTACTTC. Its translation: CASSVDGAFYEQYF. The J gene is TRBJ2-7, the V gene TRBV9; no clear D gene. The germline gives CDR1 SGDLS, CDR2 YYNGEE. The CDR3 consists of 14 residues. Deletions cut 0 bases from V and 3 bases from J, with 10 bases between.

The chain recombines TRBV2 with TRBJ1-1; D perhaps matches TRBD1 (5 bases). In germline, CDR1 is SNHLY, CDR2 FYNNEI. This CDR3 has 14 amino acids. Trimming removed 4 bases from V and 0 bases from J, with 9 bases in between. The CDR3 bases are TGTGCCAGCAGTGGACAGCCTATGAACACTGAAGCTTTCTTT. It specifies CASSGQPMNTEAFF.

The gene calls are TRBV15 and TRBJ1-6; 8 positions match TRBD1. The germline V gene has CDR1 LNHNV and CDR2 YYDKDF (reference sequence). V dropped 7 bases and J dropped 6; count of bases not matched to a gene: 5. This CDR3 is built from 14 residues. The DNA of the CDR3 is TGTGCCACCAAGACAGGGGCCCCTAATTCACCCCTCCACTTT. This encodes CATKTGAPNSPLHF.

This rearrangement joins TRBV6-2 or TRBV6-3 to TRBJ1-2, with 10 bases that match TRBD1. Germline V CDR1 and CDR2: MNHEY, SVGEGT. J gave up 4 bases and V 6 bases, and 11 bases lay outside the gene matches. This CDR3 has 16 amino acids. This chain's CDR3 is CASSPLRDRGSYGYTF. Written as DNA, the CDR3 is TGTGCCAGCAGCCCCCTCCGGGACAGGGGATCCTATGGCTACACCTTC.

The chain is built from TRBV7-9 and TRBJ1-1, with 8 bases lining up with TRBD1. With 5 bases clipped from V and 11 bases from J, the junction kept 13 bases outside the gene matches. CDR1 and CDR2 (germline): SEHNR, FQNEAQ (reference sequence). The CDR3 is made up of 14 amino acids. The CDR3 DNA sequence: TGTGCCAGCAGCGCCGGGACAGGCACCTTAGCGGCTTTCTTT. This sequence encodes CASSAGTGTLAAFF.

The chain has TRBV5-1 and TRBJ2-7; D perhaps matches TRBD1 (6 bases). V was trimmed by 3 bases and J by 2 bases, leaving 9 bases between them. The CDR3 contains 13 residues. The V gene's germline CDR1 is SGHRS and CDR2 YFSETQ. CDR3 in DNA: TGCGCCAGCAGCTGGGACACCCCCTACGAGCAGTACTTC. Protein: CASSWDTPYEQYF. The full variable domain, with the rest looked up from reference TRBV5-1 and TRBJ2-7, is KAGVTQTPRYLIKTRGQQVTLSCSPISGHRSVSWYQQTPGQGLQFLFEYFSETQRNKGNFPGRFSGRQFSNSRSEMNVSTLELGDSALYLCASSWDTPYEQYFGPGTRLTVT.

The V and J genes are TRBV9 and TRBJ2-1; D is possibly TRBD1 (7 bases). Germline V lookup: CDR1 SGDLS, CDR2 YYNGEE. CDR3 length: 14 residues. Trimming shortened V by 4 bases and J by 8 bases, and 16 bases separated the two germline ends. CDR3: CASSISRGAYEQFF. CDR3 sequence (DNA): TGTGCCAGCAGCATAAGCAGGGGGGCATATGAGCAGTTCTTC.

The chain has TRBV2 and TRBJ2-3; 7 bases are a match to TRBD2. Losses at the gene ends were 4 bases for V and 0 bases for J; bases not matched to a gene: 1. Germline V lookup: CDR1 SNHLY, CDR2 FYNNEI. The CDR3 totals 14 residues. As DNA, the CDR3 is TGTGCCAGCAGTGGACTAGCTAGCACAGATACGCAGTATTTT. It translates to CASSGLASTDTQYF.

The chain combines TRBV4-3 with TRBJ2-3, with 11 bases identical to TRBD2. The CDR3 totals 18 residues. Trimming removed 2 bases from V and 2 bases from J; junction bases left unmatched: 9. The germline V gene has CDR1 LGHNA and CDR2 YSLEER. CDR3 amino acids: CASSQLLLAGEITDTQYF. CDR3 nucleotide sequence: TGCGCCAGCAGCCAACTCCTACTAGCGGGGGAGATCACAGATACGCAGTATTTT.

The genes are TRBV21-1 and TRBJ2-7; the table's TRBD2 call for D was not verified on the DNA. TRBV21-1 is shown as a pseudogene. The CDR3 consists of 15 residues. Written as DNA, the CDR3 is TGTGCCAGCGGCCCGCCTAGCGGGGGTTCCTACGAGCAGTACTTC. Encoded protein: CASGPPSGGSYEQYF.

CDR3: CSVEDFSGLSGELFF. CDR3 nucleotides: TGCAGCGTTGAAGATTTTAGCGGGCTCAGCGGGGAGCTGTTTTTT. This chain links TRBV29-1 with TRBJ2-2; the match to TRBD2 covers 7 bases. Germline V gives CDR1 SQVTM, CDR2 ANQGSEA. Germline trimming cut 0 bases from V and 7 bases from J; bases unmatched to any gene: 8. This CDR3 has 15 residues.

The gene calls are TRBV15 and TRBJ1-1; 10 bases fit TRBD1. In germline, CDR1 is LNHNV, CDR2 YYDKDF (reference sequence). Trimming removed 2 bases from V and 0 bases from J; junction bases left unmatched: 12. There are 19 residues in the CDR3. The CDR3 nucleotides read TGTGCCACCAGCAGACAACGTCTCGGACAGGGGGTATTGAACACTGAAGCTTTCTTT. This gives the protein CATSRQRLGQGVLNTEAFF.

This chain joins TRBV12-3 or TRBV12-4 and TRBJ2-2; no clear D. The CDR3 is 12 amino acids. The V end lost 6 bases, the J end lost 1 base, and 3 bases lay between the germline ends. In DNA form, the CDR3 reads TGTGCCAGCAGCCGGAACACCGGGGAGCTGTTTTTT. Its protein product is CASSRNTGELFF.

The J gene is TRBJ2-3, the V gene TRBV18, with 9 bases identical to TRBD1. CDR1 and CDR2 (germline): KGHSH, LQKENI. V dropped 2 bases and J dropped 0; count of bases not matched to a gene: 9. The CDR3 consists of 18 residues. The CDR3 nucleotides are TGTGCCAGCTCACCAATACGGGACAGGGAGGTGAGCACAGATACGCAGTATTTT. It yields the protein CASSPIRDREVSTDTQYF.

The chain couples TRBV6-5 to TRBJ2-3; D remains ambiguous. The length of the CDR3 is 11 residues. Germline V gene data show CDR1 as MNHEY and CDR2 as SVGAGI. V shed 6 bases and J shed 6 bases, with 7 bases lying between them. CDR3 protein: CASSLRDTQYF. The CDR3 bases are TGTGCCAGCAGCCTCAGGGATACGCAGTATTTT.

Here the CDR3 DNA reads TGTGCCAGCAGCTCGTGGACAGGAGGAGTCGAAAAACTGTTTTTT. This codes for CASSSWTGGVEKLFF. V and J are TRBV7-9 and TRBJ1-4, with 7 positions matching TRBD1. Germline-derived CDR1 and CDR2 are SEHNR and FQNEAQ (reference sequence). Trimming removed 4 bases from V and 8 bases from J; junction bases left unmatched: 10. This CDR3 has 15 residues.

The chain is built from TRBV9 and TRBJ1-1; 12 positions agree with TRBD1. V was clipped by 4 bases and J by 1 base; unmatched bases: 5. CDR3 size: 16 residues. CDR1 and CDR2 from the germline V gene are SGDLS and YYNGEE. The CDR3 protein is CASSIGTGGRNTEAFF. The CDR3 nucleotides read TGTGCCAGCAGCATCGGGACAGGGGGCAGGAACACTGAAGCTTTCTTT.